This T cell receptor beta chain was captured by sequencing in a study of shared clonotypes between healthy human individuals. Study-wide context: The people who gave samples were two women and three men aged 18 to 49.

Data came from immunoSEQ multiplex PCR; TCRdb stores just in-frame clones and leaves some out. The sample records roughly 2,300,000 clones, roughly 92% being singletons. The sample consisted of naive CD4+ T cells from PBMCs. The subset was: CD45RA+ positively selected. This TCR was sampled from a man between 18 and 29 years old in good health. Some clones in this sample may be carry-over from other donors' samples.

CDR3 residues: CASSRLEYTEAFF. The CDR3 bases are TGCGCCAGCAGCCGCCTCGAGTACACTGAAGCTTTCTTT. The chain combines TRBV4-1 with TRBJ1-1; D is unresolved. The CDR3 covers 13 residues. Germline V CDR1 and CDR2: MGHRA, YSYEKL. With 4 bases removed from V and 3 bases from J, the gap between germline ends came to 9 bases.